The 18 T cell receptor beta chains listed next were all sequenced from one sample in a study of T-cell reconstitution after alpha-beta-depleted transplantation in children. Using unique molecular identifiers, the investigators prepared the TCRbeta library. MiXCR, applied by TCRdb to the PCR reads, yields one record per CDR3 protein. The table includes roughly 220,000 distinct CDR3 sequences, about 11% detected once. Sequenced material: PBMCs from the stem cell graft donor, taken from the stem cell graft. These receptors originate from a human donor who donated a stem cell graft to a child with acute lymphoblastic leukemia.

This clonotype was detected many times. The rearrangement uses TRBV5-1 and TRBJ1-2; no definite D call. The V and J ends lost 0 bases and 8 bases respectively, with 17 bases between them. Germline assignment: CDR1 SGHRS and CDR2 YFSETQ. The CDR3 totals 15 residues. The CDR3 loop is CASSLARDSAGGYTF. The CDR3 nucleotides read TGCGCCAGCAGCTTGGCCAGAGACTCAGCTGGGGGCTACACCTTC.

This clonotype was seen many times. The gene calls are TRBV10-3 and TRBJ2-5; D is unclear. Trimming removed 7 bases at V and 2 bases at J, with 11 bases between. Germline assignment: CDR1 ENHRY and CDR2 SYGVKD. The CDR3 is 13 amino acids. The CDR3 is CAIKMASQETQYF. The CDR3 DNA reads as TGTGCCATCAAGATGGCTTCTCAAGAGACCCAGTACTTC.

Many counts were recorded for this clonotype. Here the CDR3 DNA reads TGTGCCAGCAGTCGGACCGGCAGTGGCTACACCTTC. It is translated as CASSRTGSGYTF. The chain links TRBV12-3 or TRBV12-4 to TRBJ1-2; D gene unclear. Trimming took 5 bases from V and 7 from J, leaving 11 bases between them. This CDR3 has 12 amino acids.

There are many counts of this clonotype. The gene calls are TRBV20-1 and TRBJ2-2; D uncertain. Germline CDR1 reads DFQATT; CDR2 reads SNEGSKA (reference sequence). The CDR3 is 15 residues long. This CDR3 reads CGLRRRIANTGELFF. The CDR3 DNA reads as TGCGGGCTAAGACGCCGGATTGCGAACACCGGGGAGCTGTTTTTT.

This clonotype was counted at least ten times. The CDR3 reads CASSLIARTSNEQFF. The DNA of the CDR3 is TGTGCCAGCAGCTTAATAGCTCGGACTAGCAATGAGCAGTTCTTC. The chain carries TRBV7-2 and TRBJ2-1; 7 bases fit TRBD2. This CDR3 has 15 residues. The germline V gene encodes CDR1 SGHTA and CDR2 FQGNSA. With V trimmed by 2 bases and J by 6 bases, 7 bases remained unmatched.

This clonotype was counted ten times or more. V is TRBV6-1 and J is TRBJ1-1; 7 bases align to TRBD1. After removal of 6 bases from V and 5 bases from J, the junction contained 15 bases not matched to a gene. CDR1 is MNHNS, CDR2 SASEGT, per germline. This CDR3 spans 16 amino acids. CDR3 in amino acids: CASRKPRGTEVTEAFF. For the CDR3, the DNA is TGTGCCAGCAGAAAACCGCGAGGGACAGAGGTGACTGAAGCTTTCTTT.

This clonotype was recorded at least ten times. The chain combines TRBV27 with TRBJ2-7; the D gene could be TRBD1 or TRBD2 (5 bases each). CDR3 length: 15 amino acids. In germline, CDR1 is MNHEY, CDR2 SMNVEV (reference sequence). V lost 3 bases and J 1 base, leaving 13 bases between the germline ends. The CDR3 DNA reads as TGTGCCAGCAGTTTGGTCAGGGACGGTTCCTACGAGCAGTACTTC. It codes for CASSLVRDGSYEQYF.

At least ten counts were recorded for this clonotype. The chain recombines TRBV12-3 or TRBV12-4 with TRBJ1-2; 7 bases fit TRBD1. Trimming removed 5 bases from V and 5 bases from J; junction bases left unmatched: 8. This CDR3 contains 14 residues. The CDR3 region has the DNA TGTGCCAGCAGTCTCCGGGACAGACCATATGGCTACACCTTC. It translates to CASSLRDRPYGYTF.

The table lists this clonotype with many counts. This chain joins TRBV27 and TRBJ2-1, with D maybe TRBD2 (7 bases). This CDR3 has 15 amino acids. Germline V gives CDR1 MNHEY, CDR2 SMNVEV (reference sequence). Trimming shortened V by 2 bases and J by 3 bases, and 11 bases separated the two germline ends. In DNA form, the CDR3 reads TGTGCCAGCAGTTTAACGGGGGGCGTCTACAATGAGCAGTTCTTC. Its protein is CASSLTGGVYNEQFF.

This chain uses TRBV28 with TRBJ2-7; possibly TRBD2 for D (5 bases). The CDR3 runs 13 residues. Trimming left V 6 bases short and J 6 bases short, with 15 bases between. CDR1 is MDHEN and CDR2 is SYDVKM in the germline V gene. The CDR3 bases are TGTGCCAGCAGCCTTGGACTGCGGCTCGAGCAGTACTTC. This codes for CASSLGLRLEQYF.

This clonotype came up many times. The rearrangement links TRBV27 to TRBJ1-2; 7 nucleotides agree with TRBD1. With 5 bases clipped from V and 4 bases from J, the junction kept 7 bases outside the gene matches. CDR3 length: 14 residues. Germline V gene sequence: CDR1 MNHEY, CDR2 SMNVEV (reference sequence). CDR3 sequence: CASSTQQGSYGYTF. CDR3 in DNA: TGTGCCAGCAGTACACAACAGGGGAGCTATGGCTACACCTTC.

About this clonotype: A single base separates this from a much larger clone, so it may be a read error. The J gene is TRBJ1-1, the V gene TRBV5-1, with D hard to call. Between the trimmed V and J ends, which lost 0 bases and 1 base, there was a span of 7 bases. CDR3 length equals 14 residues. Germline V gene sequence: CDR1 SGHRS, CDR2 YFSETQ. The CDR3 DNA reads TGCGCCAGCAGCTTGGATCCGGGGAACACTGAAGCTTTCTTT. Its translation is CASSLDPGNTEAFF.

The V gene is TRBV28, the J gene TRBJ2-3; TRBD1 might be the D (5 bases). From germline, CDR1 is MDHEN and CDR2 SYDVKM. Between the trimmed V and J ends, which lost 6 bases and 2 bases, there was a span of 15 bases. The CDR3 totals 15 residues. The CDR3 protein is CASRQIRQNTDTQYF. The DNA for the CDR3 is TGTGCCAGCAGACAGATTAGACAGAACACAGATACGCAGTATTTT.

CDR3 amino acids: CASSLLGGSYNSPLHF. The CDR3 DNA follows: TGTGCCAGCTCACTACTCGGGGGCTCCTATAATTCACCCCTCCACTTT. The chain employs TRBV18 and TRBJ1-6; possible D gene TRBD1, 5 bases. CDR1 and CDR2 (germline): KGHSH, LQKENI. With 4 bases removed from V and 0 bases from J, the gap between germline ends came to 10 bases. CDR3 length: 16 amino acids.

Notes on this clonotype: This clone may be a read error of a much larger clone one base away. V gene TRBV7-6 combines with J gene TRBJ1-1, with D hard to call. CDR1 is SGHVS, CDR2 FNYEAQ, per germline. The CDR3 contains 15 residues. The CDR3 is CGSSLSFQGNTEAFF. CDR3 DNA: TGTGGCAGCAGCTTGTCGTTCCAAGGGAACACTGAAGCTTTCTTT.

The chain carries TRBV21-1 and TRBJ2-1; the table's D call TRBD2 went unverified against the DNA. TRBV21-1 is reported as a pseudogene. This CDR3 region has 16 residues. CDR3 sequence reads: CASRKPKGLVSHEQFF. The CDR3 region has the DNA TGTGCCAGCAGGAAACCCAAGGGACTAGTCTCTCATGAGCAGTTCTTC.

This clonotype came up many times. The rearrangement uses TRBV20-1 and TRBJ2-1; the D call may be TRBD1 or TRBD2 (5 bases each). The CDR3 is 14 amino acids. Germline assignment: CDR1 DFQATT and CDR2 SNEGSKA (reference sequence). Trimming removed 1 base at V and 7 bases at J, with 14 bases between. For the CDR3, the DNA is TGCAGTGCTAGAGTCGAGGGGCTAGGGAATGAGCAGTTCTTC. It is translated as CSARVEGLGNEQFF.

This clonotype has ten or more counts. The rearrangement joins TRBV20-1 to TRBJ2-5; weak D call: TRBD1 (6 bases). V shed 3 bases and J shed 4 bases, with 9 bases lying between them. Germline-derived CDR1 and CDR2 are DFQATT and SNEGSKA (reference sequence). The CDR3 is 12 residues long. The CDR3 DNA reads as TGCAGTGCTAGGGGCAGGGGAGAGACCCAGTACTTC. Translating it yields CSARGRGETQYF.